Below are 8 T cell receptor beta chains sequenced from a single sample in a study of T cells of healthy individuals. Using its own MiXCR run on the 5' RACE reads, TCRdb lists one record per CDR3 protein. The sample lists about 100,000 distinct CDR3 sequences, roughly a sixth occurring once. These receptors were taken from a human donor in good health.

CDR3 nucleotides: TGCAGTGAAAATGCTCCAGCGGGAGTCTACGAGCAGTACTTC. As protein: CSENAPAGVYEQYF. The chain couples TRBV20-1 to TRBJ2-7; TRBD2 agrees at 8 bases. Germline CDR1 reads DFQATT; CDR2 reads SNEGSKA (reference sequence). V lost 7 bases and J lost 3; bases outside the gene matches: 11. The CDR3 is 14 residues long.

CDR3 coding DNA: TGTGCCAGCAGCGAAAGCGGGAGAGCCACAGATACGCAGTATTTT. The encoded protein is CASSESGRATDTQYF. The rearrangement uses TRBV7-9 and TRBJ2-3; the match to TRBD2 covers 8 bases. V dropped 5 bases and J dropped 2; count of bases not matched to a gene: 6. Germline CDR1 reads SEHNR; CDR2 reads FQNEAQ (reference sequence). This CDR3 is 15 amino acids long.

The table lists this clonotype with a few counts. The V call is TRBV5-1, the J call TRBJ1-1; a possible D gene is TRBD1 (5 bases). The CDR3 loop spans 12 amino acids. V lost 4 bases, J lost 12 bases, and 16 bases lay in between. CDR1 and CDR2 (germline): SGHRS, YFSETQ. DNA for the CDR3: TGCGCCAGCAGCGAAGCCGGGACTTCCACTTTCTTT. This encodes CASSEAGTSTFF.

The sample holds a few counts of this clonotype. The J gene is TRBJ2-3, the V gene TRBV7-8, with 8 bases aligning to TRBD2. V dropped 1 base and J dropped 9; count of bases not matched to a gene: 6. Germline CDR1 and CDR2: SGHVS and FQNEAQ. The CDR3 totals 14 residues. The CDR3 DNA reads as TGTGCCAGCAGCTTAGGCACTAGCGGAAACACGCAGTATTTT. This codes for CASSLGTSGNTQYF.

CDR3 residues: CSAPHTSTDTQYF. CDR3 sequence (DNA): TGCAGTGCTCCACATACTAGCACAGATACGCAGTATTTT. The J gene is TRBJ2-3, the V gene TRBV20-1; unclear D gene. V was cut by 5 bases and J by 0 bases, with 9 bases left in between. This CDR3 contains 13 residues. CDR1 and CDR2 from the germline V gene are DFQATT and SNEGSKA (reference sequence).

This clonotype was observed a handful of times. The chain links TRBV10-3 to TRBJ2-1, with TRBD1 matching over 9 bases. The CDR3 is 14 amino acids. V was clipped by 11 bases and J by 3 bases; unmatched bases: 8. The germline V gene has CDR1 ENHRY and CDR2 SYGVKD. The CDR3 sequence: CAASRDRVYNEQFF. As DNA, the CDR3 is TGTGCCGCATCCCGGGACAGGGTCTACAATGAGCAGTTCTTC.

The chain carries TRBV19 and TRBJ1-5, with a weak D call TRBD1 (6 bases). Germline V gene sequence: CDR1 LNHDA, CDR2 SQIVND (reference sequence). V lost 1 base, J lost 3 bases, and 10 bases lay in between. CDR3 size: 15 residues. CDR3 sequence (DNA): TGTGCCAGTAGTATAGTCAGGGGTCTCAATCAGCCCCAGCATTTT. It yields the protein CASSIVRGLNQPQHF. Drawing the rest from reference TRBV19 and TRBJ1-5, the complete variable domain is DGGITQSPKYLFRKEGQNVTLSCEQNLNHDAMYWYRQDPGQGLRLIYYSQIVNDFQKGDIAEGYSVSREKKESFPLTVTSAQKNPTAFYLCASSIVRGLNQPQHFGDGTRLSIL.

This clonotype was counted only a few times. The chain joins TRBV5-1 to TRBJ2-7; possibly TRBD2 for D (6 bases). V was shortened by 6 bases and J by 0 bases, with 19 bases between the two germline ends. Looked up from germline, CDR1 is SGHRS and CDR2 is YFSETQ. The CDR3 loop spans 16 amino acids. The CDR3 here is CASKEGLAGRSYEQYF. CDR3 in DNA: TGCGCCAGCAAAGAGGGGCTGGCGGGACGCTCCTACGAGCAGTACTTC.